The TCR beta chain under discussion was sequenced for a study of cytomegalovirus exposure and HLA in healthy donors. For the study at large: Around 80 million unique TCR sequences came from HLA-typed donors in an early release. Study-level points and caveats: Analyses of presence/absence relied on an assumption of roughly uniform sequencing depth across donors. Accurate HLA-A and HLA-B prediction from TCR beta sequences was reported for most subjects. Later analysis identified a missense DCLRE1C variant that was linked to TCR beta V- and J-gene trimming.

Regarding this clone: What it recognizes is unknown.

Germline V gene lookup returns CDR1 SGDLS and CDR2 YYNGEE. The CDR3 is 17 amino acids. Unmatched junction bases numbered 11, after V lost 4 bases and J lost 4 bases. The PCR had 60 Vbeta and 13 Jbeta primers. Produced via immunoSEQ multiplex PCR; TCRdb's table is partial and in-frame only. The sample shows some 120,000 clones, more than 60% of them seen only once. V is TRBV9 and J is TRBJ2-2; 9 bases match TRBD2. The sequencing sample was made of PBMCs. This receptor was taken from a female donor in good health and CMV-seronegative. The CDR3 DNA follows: TGTGCCAGCAGCCCCCAGAGCGGGGGGCGAATCACCGGGGAGCTGTTTTTT. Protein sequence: CASSPQSGGRITGELFF.